A selection of T cell receptor beta chains follows, all from one sample in a study of control samples from healthy donors and cancer patients. Method: immunoSEQ multiplex PCR; TCRdb's copy keeps in-frame clones and lacks some. The top ten clones hold about 12% of a sample with about 160,000 clones, 70% to 90% of them seen once. Sequencing was done on a sample of blood. The receptors stem from a man aged 25 to 45 in good health. The CDR3 runs from the conserved cysteine through the conserved F or W. A D gene is named only where the DNA matches it firmly. Clone size is shown for a subset of rows, as once, few, many or a class of expanded clone.

>TRBJ2-2|TRBV7-8|.|.
CASSFRPVPANTGELFF
TGTGCCAGCAGCTTTAGACCGGTACCAGCGAACACCGGGGAGCTGTTTTTT
>TRBJ1-5|TRBV12-3/TRBV12-4|.|.
CASSFRPPRPQHF
TGTGCCAGCAGTTTTAGGCCCCCTAGGCCCCAGCATTTT
>TRBJ2-7|TRBV7-9|TRBD1|.
CASNEGGQGGYEQYF
TGTGCCAGCAACGAAGGGGGACAGGGGGGCTACGAGCAGTACTTC
>TRBJ2-7|TRBV14|.|.
CASSQGRPYEQYF
TGTGCCAGCAGCCAGGGGAGACCGTACGAGCAGTACTTC
>TRBJ1-2|TRBV6-1|.|.
CASSEGRSYYGYTF
TGTGCCAGCAGTGAAGGTCGAAGTTACTATGGCTACACCTTC
>TRBJ1-5|TRBV6-2/TRBV6-3|TRBD1|.
CASSYLGTGSNQPQHF
TGTGCCAGCAGTTACTTGGGGACAGGCAGCAATCAGCCCCAGCATTTT
>TRBJ1-1|TRBV5-1|.|.
CASSFQENTEAFF
TGCGCCAGCAGCTTTCAGGAGAACACTGAAGCTTTCTTT
>TRBJ1-5|TRBV28|.|.
CASSFILISNQPQHF
TGTGCCAGCAGTTTTATCCTCATTAGCAATCAGCCCCAGCATTTT
>TRBJ1-1|TRBV12-5|.|.
CASGLPPVTEAFF
TGTGCTAGTGGTTTGCCCCCAGTCACTGAAGCTTTCTTT
>TRBJ2-4|TRBV18|TRBD2|.
CASSPGLEAKNIQYF
TGTGCCAGCTCACCGGGACTAGAAGCCAAAAACATTCAGTACTTC
>TRBJ2-3|TRBV19|TRBD2|.
CASSPGPSSGGAFYTDTQYF
TGTGCCAGTAGTCCCGGGCCCTCCAGCGGGGGGGCGTTCTACACAGATACGCAGTATTTT
>TRBJ2-7|TRBV13|TRBD1|.
CASSFRDRGNYEQYF
TGTGCCAGCAGCTTCCGGGACAGGGGGAACTACGAGCAGTACTTC
>TRBJ2-2|TRBV6-5|.|.
CASRPANTGELFF
TGTGCCAGCAGGCCGGCGAACACCGGGGAGCTGTTTTTT
>TRBJ1-5|TRBV5-5|.|.
CASSFRWPGGPQHF
TGTGCCAGCAGCTTTAGGTGGCCCGGGGGGCCCCAGCATTTT
>TRBJ2-7|TRBV20-1|.|.
CSGSAGYEQYF
TGCAGTGGCAGTGCCGGGTACGAGCAGTACTTC
>TRBJ2-7|TRBV27|.|.
CASSSEGNEQYF
TGTGCCAGCAGTTCAGAAGGGAACGAGCAGTACTTC
>TRBJ2-5|TRBV3-1/TRBV3-2|.|.
CASSQVRGLEEETQYF
TGTGCCAGCAGCCAAGTACGAGGGCTGGAGGAAGAGACCCAGTACTTC
>TRBJ1-5|TRBV27|.|.
CASSPQRNQPQHF
TGTGCCAGCAGCCCACAGCGAAATCAGCCCCAGCATTTT
>TRBJ1-5|TRBV18|.|.
CASSSGTVDLEPQHF
TGTGCCAGCTCTTCCGGGACGGTTGATCTCGAGCCCCAGCATTTT
>TRBJ2-7|TRBV6-5|.|.
CASSSPGHNSYEQYF
TGTGCCAGCAGCTCTCCGGGACACAATTCCTACGAGCAGTACTTC
>TRBJ2-1|TRBV19|TRBD2|.
CASSMGLYNEQFF
TGTGCCAGTAGTATGGGACTATACAATGAGCAGTTCTTC
>TRBJ2-1|TRBV7-8|.|.
CASSLRRDSYNEQFF
TGTGCCAGCAGCTTAAGGAGGGACTCCTACAATGAGCAGTTCTTC
>TRBJ1-1|TRBV4-2|.|.
CASSLQPKTGNTEAFF
TGTGCCAGCAGCCTACAACCTAAGACGGGGAACACTGAAGCTTTCTTT
>TRBJ1-2|TRBV19|.|.
CASRHATDPNYGYTF
TGTGCCAGTAGGCATGCCACAGACCCTAACTATGGCTACACCTTC
>TRBJ1-1|TRBV28|.|.
CASSSKGMNTEAFF
TGTGCCAGCAGTAGTAAGGGAATGAACACTGAAGCTTTCTTT
>TRBJ2-2|TRBV4-1|.|.
CASSRLGGGELFF
TGCGCCAGCAGCCGATTAGGAGGCGGGGAGCTGTTTTTT
>TRBJ1-4|TRBV5-5|.|.
CASSLDPREGKLFF
TGTGCCAGCAGCCTCGATCCCCGCGAGGGAAAACTGTTTTTT
>TRBJ2-7|TRBV6-5|.|.
CASSPITGTIDEQYF
TGTGCCAGCAGCCCCATCACCGGGACAATCGACGAGCAGTACTTC
>TRBJ1-1|TRBV14|TRBD1|.
CASRTGVNTEAFF
TGTGCCAGCAGAACAGGGGTGAACACTGAAGCTTTCTTT
>TRBJ1-2|TRBV6-5|.|once
CASRSLTGTYGYTF
TGTGCCAGCAGGTCGCTGACAGGAACCTATGGCTACACCTTC
>TRBJ1-2|TRBV9|.|.
CASSLSVWDGYTF
TGTGCCAGCTCCTTAAGCGTTTGGGACGGCTACACCTTC
>TRBJ1-2|TRBV2|.|.
CASGARTPGQGYTF
TGTGCCAGCGGAGCACGGACCCCGGGTCAGGGCTACACCTTC
>TRBJ2-2|TRBV5-8|.|.
CASSLPGKSGELFF
TGTGCCAGCAGCCTCCCAGGGAAATCCGGGGAGCTGTTTTTT
>TRBJ2-7|TRBV7-2|TRBD2|.
CASSPPGLAGGNEQYF
TGTGCCAGCAGCCCTCCCGGACTAGCGGGAGGGAACGAGCAGTACTTC
>TRBJ1-1|TRBV7-9|.|.
CASSWAAGGRDTEAFF
TGTGCCAGCAGCTGGGCGGCGGGGGGGAGGGACACTGAAGCTTTCTTT
>TRBJ1-1|TRBV5-8|.|.
CASSYRAQDAEAFF
TGTGCCAGCAGCTATAGGGCCCAGGACGCTGAAGCTTTCTTT
>TRBJ2-1|TRBV5-6|.|few
CASSLTSVEQFF
TGTGCCAGCAGCCTCACCTCGGTTGAGCAGTTCTTC
>TRBJ1-4|TRBV6-5|.|.
CASSRRGGVNEKLFF
TGTGCCAGCAGTCGCCGCGGGGGTGTTAATGAAAAACTGTTTTTT
>TRBJ2-7|TRBV4-1|TRBD2|.
CASSQDKTSGSRSYEQYF
TGCGCCAGCAGCCAAGATAAAACTAGCGGGAGTCGCTCCTACGAGCAGTACTTC
>TRBJ1-4|TRBV24-1|TRBD1|.
CATSQGVGKLFF
TGTGCCACCTCCCAGGGGGTCGGGAAACTGTTTTTT
>TRBJ2-5|TRBV6-5|TRBD2|.
CASRGESLEQETQYF
TGTGCCAGCCGGGGGGAGTCGCTCGAGCAAGAGACCCAGTACTTC
>TRBJ1-6|TRBV18|.|.
CASSLGGDSPLHF
TGTGCCAGCTCACTCGGGGGGGATTCACCCCTCCACTTT
>TRBJ1-5|TRBV24-1|.|once
CATSGGQNNQPQHF
TGTGCCACCAGTGGGGGGCAGAACAATCAGCCCCAGCATTTT
>TRBJ1-2|TRBV6-5|.|.
CASSYGRDYGYTF
TGTGCCAGCAGTTACGGGAGGGACTATGGCTACACCTTC
>TRBJ2-5|TRBV18|.|.
CASSPLQETQYF
TGTGCCAGCTCACCCCTACAAGAGACCCAGTACTTC
>TRBJ2-2|TRBV18|.|.
CASSTGGPGELFF
TGTGCCAGCTCAACTGGAGGTCCCGGGGAGCTGTTTTTT
>TRBJ1-5|TRBV5-8|TRBD1|.
CASRDRDSSLLDQPQHF
TGTGCCAGCAGGGACCGGGACAGCAGTCTGCTAGATCAGCCCCAGCATTTT
>TRBJ2-2|TRBV28|TRBD2|.
CATRGLAGTGELFF
TGTGCCACGAGGGGACTAGCGGGTACCGGGGAGCTGTTTTTT
>TRBJ2-1|TRBV6-1|.|.
CASSEGQSSYNEQFF
TGTGCCAGCAGTGAAGGTCAGAGCTCCTACAATGAGCAGTTCTTC
>TRBJ2-5|TRBV5-1|TRBD2|.
CASSLASSGSGGSETQYF
TGCGCCAGCAGCTTGGCCTCTTCAGGTTCGGGGGGGTCGGAGACCCAGTACTTC
>TRBJ2-3|TRBV6-1|TRBD2|.
CASSELAGGPDTQYF
TGTGCCAGCAGTGAATTAGCGGGAGGGCCAGATACGCAGTATTTT
>TRBJ1-1|TRBV20-1|.|.
CSARGNTEAFF
TGCAGTGCTCGGGGGAACACTGAAGCTTTCTTT
>TRBJ2-1|TRBV10-2|TRBD2|.
CATGTSGYNEQFF
TGCGCCACGGGAACTAGCGGCTACAATGAGCAGTTCTTC
>TRBJ1-1|TRBV4-1|.|.
CASSRGIFLAGPEAFF
TGCGCCAGCAGCCGAGGTATTTTTCTAGCTGGACCTGAAGCTTTCTTT
>TRBJ2-3|TRBV4-2|.|few
CASSPGRRDGFTDTQYF
TGTGCCAGCAGCCCTGGTCGCCGGGACGGATTCACAGATACGCAGTATTTT
>TRBJ1-5|TRBV6-1|TRBD1|.
CASSDPWTGGTRKDQPQHF
TGTGCCAGCAGTGACCCATGGACAGGGGGTACACGTAAGGATCAGCCCCAGCATTTT
>TRBJ2-7|TRBV30|.|once
CAWSVRSWVDYEQYF
TGTGCCTGGAGTGTACGGTCCTGGGTCGACTACGAGCAGTACTTC